The 15 T cell receptor beta chains listed next were all sequenced from one sample in a study of T cells in Graves' hyperthyroidism and ophthalmopathy. From RNA transcripts, TCR beta CDR3 regions were amplified. HTBI primers were employed in a first-round RT-PCR of the TCR CDR3. TCRdb analysed the multiplex PCR reads with MiXCR anew, one entry per CDR3 protein. The sample has 160,000 or so distinct CDR3 sequences, just under 9.5% seen once. The specimen was blood. These receptor sequences come from a woman between 18 and 29 years old with Graves' hyperthyroidism that later progressed to Graves' ophthalmopathy.

This clonotype was counted ten times or more. Here the CDR3 DNA reads TGTGCCAGCAGATACCCCGGGAGGGAGAACACCGGGGAGCTGTTTTTT. Translating it yields CASRYPGRENTGELFF. V is TRBV6-1 and J is TRBJ2-2, with 8 bases identical to TRBD2. Looked up from germline, CDR1 is MNHNS and CDR2 is SASEGT. The CDR3 runs 16 residues. V shed 6 bases, J shed 1 base, and the junction held 7 bases outside the gene matches.

The chain recombines TRBV19 with TRBJ1-5, with TRBD1 matching 8 bases. Germline V gene lookup returns CDR1 LNHDA and CDR2 SQIVND (reference sequence). This CDR3 region has 16 residues. The V gene end was trimmed by 7 bases and the J gene end by 6 bases; junction bases not matched to a gene: 14. In DNA form, the CDR3 reads TGTGCCAGTACCACGACTGGGGCAGGGGGCAGTCAGCCCCAGCATTTT. It codes for CASTTTGAGGSQPQHF.

This clonotype has more than one count but fewer than ten. The chain employs TRBV6-1 and TRBJ2-1; 7 bases agree with TRBD1. Per the germline V gene, CDR1 is MNHNS and CDR2 is SASEGT. This CDR3 comprises 13 residues. The V segment lost 11 bases and the J segment 10 bases; nucleotides outside the gene matches: 14. The CDR3 here is CACQLDRMGEQFF. The CDR3 bases are TGTGCCTGCCAACTGGACAGGATGGGGGAGCAGTTCTTC.

The sample holds many counts of this clonotype. The chain is built from TRBV20-1 and TRBJ2-1; the match to TRBD2 covers 10 bases. Germline-derived CDR1 and CDR2 are DFQATT and SNEGSKA (reference sequence). The CDR3 contains 15 residues. V was clipped by 5 bases and J by 3 bases; unmatched bases: 7. CDR3 coding DNA: TGCAGTGCTGGATCGGGACTAGCGATCTACAATGAGCAGTTCTTC. This codes for CSAGSGLAIYNEQFF.

In its sample, this clonotype was seen many times. This chain links TRBV10-1 with TRBJ2-5; the match to TRBD2 covers 12 bases. CDR1 WNHNN and CDR2 SYGVQD come from the germline V gene (reference sequence). The CDR3 sequence is 18 residues long. J gave up 3 bases and V 0 bases, and 8 bases lay outside the gene matches. The CDR3 bases are TGCGCCAGCAGTGAGTCGCTGCCTACTAGCGGGGGGAAAGAGACCCAGTACTTC. Its translation is CASSESLPTSGGKETQYF.

This clonotype was counted at least ten times. The J gene is TRBJ2-2, the V gene TRBV18; D perhaps matches TRBD1 (6 bases). V was clipped by 5 bases and J by 0 bases, with 13 bases between them. From germline, CDR1 is KGHSH and CDR2 LQKENI. The CDR3 covers 16 residues. This chain's CDR3 is CASSSGAGANTGELFF. The CDR3 DNA follows: TGTGCCAGCTCATCAGGGGCAGGGGCGAACACCGGGGAGCTGTTTTTT.

At least ten counts were recorded for this clonotype. The rearrangement uses TRBV3-1 and TRBJ2-3, with D maybe TRBD1 (5 bases). The germline V gene has CDR1 LGHDT and CDR2 YNNKEL (reference sequence). CDR3 length equals 15 residues. Trimming left V 5 bases short and J 1 base short, with 13 bases between. The CDR3 loop is CASSGQIQGTDTQYF. In DNA form, the CDR3 reads TGTGCCAGCAGCGGACAAATACAGGGCACAGATACGCAGTATTTT.

This clonotype was detected many times. The CDR3 bases are TGTGCCAGCAGTTACTCGACAGACCTTAATTCACCCCTCCACTTT. Amino acid sequence: CASSYSTDLNSPLHF. The gene calls are TRBV6-5 and TRBJ1-6, with D possibly matching TRBD1 (5 bases). V lost 0 bases, J lost 6 bases, and 9 bases lay in between. The CDR3 is 15 amino acids. Germline values: CDR1 MNHEY, CDR2 SVGAGI.

This clonotype was picked up many times. J is TRBJ2-3 and V is TRBV6-6; 7 positions agree with TRBD1. From germline, CDR1 is MNHNY and CDR2 SVGAGI (reference sequence). The CDR3 has 16 residues. Trimming at V came to 0 bases and at J to 1 base, leaving 4 bases not matched to a gene. CDR3 nucleotide sequence: TGTGCCAGCAGTTACTCGAGGCAGGGGGGCACAGATACGCAGTATTTT. Residues: CASSYSRQGGTDTQYF.

This clonotype has a count of ten or more. The V gene is TRBV20-1, the J gene TRBJ2-1; a weak D match, TRBD2 (5 bases). V was shortened by 5 bases and J by 0 bases, with 8 bases between the two germline ends. CDR1 and CDR2 from the germline V gene are DFQATT and SNEGSKA (reference sequence). This CDR3 is 13 amino acids long. DNA of the CDR3: TGCAGTGCTTGGGGAGCCTCCTACAATGAGCAGTTCTTC. It specifies CSAWGASYNEQFF.

This clonotype was picked up many times. As the CDR3 is not closed by the conserved phenylalanine or tryptophan, this likely results from a read error. The J gene is TRBJ2-2, the V gene TRBV6-1; D gene ambiguous. Germline values: CDR1 MNHNS, CDR2 SASEGT. V was shortened by 5 bases and J by 1 base, with 14 bases between the two germline ends. This CDR3 contains 16 residues. The CDR3: CASSFPGRLNTGELFL. CDR3 DNA: TGTGCCAGCAGTTTCCCCGGCAGATTGAACACCGGGGAGCTGTTTCTT.

In its sample, this clonotype was seen many times. The gene calls are TRBV27 and TRBJ2-1; 11 bases align to TRBD2. Germline V gene lookup returns CDR1 MNHEY and CDR2 SMNVEV (reference sequence). The CDR3 is made up of 14 amino acids. V was clipped by 4 bases and J by 7 bases; unmatched bases: 3. The CDR3 is CASSSRLAGNEQFF. CDR3 sequence (DNA): TGTGCCAGCAGTTCCAGACTAGCGGGGAATGAGCAGTTCTTC.

V usage is TRBV5-4 and J usage is TRBJ1-6, with 8 nucleotides matching TRBD1. The CDR3 extends over 16 amino acids. Germline loops: CDR1 SGHNT, CDR2 YYREEE (reference sequence). The DNA for the CDR3 is TGTGCAGAATCACGTGCAGGGGGCGACTATAATTCACCCCTCCACTTT. Translation: CAESRAGGDYNSPLHF.

This clonotype was seen many times. The chain couples TRBV7-3 to TRBJ2-2, with 8 bases fitting TRBD1. V lost 0 bases and J lost 4; bases outside the gene matches: 4. There are 16 residues in the CDR3. Germline-derived CDR1 and CDR2 are SGHTA and FQGTGA. CDR3 in DNA: TGTGCCAGCAGCTTAACGGTTACAGGGGGCACCGGGGAGCTGTTTTTT. Translating gives CASSLTVTGGTGELFF.

This clonotype occurred once. The chain uses TRBV3-1 and TRBJ2-3, with 10 bases that match TRBD2. CDR1 is LGHDT, CDR2 YNNKEL, per germline (reference sequence). After removal of 8 bases from V and 8 bases from J, the junction contained 13 bases not matched to a gene. The CDR3 has 15 amino acids. The CDR3 DNA reads TGTGCCAGCGGGCAAGCGGGGGGGCCGGAGGGTACGCAGTATTTT. This codes for CASGQAGGPEGTQYF.